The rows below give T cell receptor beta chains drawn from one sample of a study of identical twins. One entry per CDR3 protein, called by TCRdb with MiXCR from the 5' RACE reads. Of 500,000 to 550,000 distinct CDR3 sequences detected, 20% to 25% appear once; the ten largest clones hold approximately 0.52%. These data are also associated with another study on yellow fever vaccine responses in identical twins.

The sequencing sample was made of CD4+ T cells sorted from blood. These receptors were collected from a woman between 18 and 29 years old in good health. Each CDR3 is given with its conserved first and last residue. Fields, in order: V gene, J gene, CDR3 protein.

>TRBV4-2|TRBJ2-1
CASSQDFSYNEQFF
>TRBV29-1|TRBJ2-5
CSVVGGREETQYF
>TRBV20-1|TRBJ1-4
CSARATTNEKLFF
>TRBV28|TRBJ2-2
CASSFSGQGGIGTGELFF
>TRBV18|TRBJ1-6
CASSLGDGSPLHF
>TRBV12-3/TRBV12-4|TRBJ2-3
CASSLGLAGGQDTQYF
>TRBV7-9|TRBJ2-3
CASTSAGGPDTQYF
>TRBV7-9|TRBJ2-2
CASNLRDITGELFF
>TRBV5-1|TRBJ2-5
CASSLAPGPQETQYF
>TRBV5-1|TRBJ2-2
CASSLVTGDTEELFF
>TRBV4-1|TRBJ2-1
CASSQVLLAVNEQFF
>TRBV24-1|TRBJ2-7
CATSDLNREGSYEQYF
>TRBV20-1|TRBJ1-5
CSATPPGQGGQPQHF
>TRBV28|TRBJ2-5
CASSLGSGAHGETQYF
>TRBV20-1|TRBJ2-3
CSAGRGGSSTDTQYF
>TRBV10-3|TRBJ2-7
CAISDRDAQKQYF
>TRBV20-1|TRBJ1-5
CSASSDQPQHF
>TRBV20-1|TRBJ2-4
CSARNSEKNIQYF
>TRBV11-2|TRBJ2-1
CASSPPQTGTSGSNGEQFF
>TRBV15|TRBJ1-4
CATGTGHEKLFF
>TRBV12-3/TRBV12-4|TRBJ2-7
CASSLRASGSYEQYF
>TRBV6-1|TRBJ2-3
CASSWTSGRMPDTQYF
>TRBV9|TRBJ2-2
CASSSGAGGTGELFF
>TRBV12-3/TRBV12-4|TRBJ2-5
CASSFGGRRLQETQYF
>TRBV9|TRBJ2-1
CASSAVSGSRFF
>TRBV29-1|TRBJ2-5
CSVEVRTEETQYF
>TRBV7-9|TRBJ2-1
CASSRDYNEQFF
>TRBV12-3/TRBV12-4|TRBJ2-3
CASRPSDGTPSTDTQYF
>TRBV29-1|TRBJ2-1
CSVQGQPYNEQFF
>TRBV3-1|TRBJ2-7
CASSPMRTGLSYEQYF
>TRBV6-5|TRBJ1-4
CASSYGRAAGKLFF
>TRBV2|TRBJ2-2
CASKNEANTGELFF
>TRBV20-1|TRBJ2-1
CSAPGQLYNEQFF
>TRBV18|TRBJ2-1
CASSPGSGSYNEQFF
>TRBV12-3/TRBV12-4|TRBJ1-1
CASSFGPANTEAFF
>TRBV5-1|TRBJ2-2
CASRPGLAGGPPTGELFF
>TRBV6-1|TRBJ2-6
CASSELARGTGANVLTF
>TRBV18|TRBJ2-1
CASSPGAEQGYEQFF
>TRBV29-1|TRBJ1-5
CSVGQFNQPQHF
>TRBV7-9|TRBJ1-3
CASGRTARGNTIYF
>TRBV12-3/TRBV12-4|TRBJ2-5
CASIQRGQQETQYF
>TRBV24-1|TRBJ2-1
CATSDFASGNTGQFF
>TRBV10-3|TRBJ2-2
CAISERQNAGELFF
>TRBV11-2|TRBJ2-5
CASSLDPDVSETQYF
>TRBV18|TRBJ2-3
CASSQGLGQGHLDTQYF
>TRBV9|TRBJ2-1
CASSEKTGPPYNEQFF